A selection of T cell receptor beta chains follows, all from one sample in a study of T cell responses to AZD1222 COVID-19 vaccine. TCRdb's table, derived via immunoSEQ multiplex PCR, lists solely in-frame clones and lacks some. Of under 150,000 clones listed, approximately 90% were seen once; the top ten hold 1.9%. The material sequenced was peripheral blood, taken 28 days after the second AZD1222 dose. Receptors originate from an adult who received the AZD1222 COVID-19 vaccine. CDR3s include the opening cysteine and the closing phenylalanine or tryptophan. A D gene is named only where the DNA matches it firmly. The size of a clone is reported for some rows only, either as once, few or many, or as a class for expanded clones.

V gene: TRBV7-9; J gene: TRBJ2-7; D gene: TRBD1; clone size: few; CDR3 protein: CASSRPDRVPYEQYF; CDR3 DNA: TGTGCCAGCAGCCGTCCGGACAGGGTGCCCTACGAGCAGTACTTC
V gene: TRBV4-1; J gene: TRBJ2-1; D gene: TRBD2; clone size: NA; CDR3 protein: CASSQGAGTSRNEQFF; CDR3 DNA: TGCGCCAGCAGCCAAGGGGCCGGGACTAGCCGCAATGAGCAGTTCTTC
V gene: TRBV10-3; J gene: TRBJ1-4; D gene: NA; clone size: NA; CDR3 protein: CAISDPGIPYSTNEKLFF; CDR3 DNA: TGTGCCATCAGTGACCCCGGGATCCCCTATTCAACTAATGAAAAACTGTTTTTT
V gene: TRBV15; J gene: TRBJ2-3; D gene: TRBD1; clone size: NA; CDR3 protein: CATSRVWGQGSGDTQYF; CDR3 DNA: TGTGCCACCAGCAGAGTATGGGGACAGGGGAGCGGCGATACGCAGTATTTT
V gene: TRBV9; J gene: TRBJ1-2; D gene: NA; clone size: NA; CDR3 protein: CASSLTGSYGYTF; CDR3 DNA: TGTGCCAGCAGCCTTACGGGAAGCTATGGCTACACCTTC
V gene: TRBV5-1; J gene: TRBJ1-1; D gene: NA; clone size: NA; CDR3 protein: CASSKGSSNTEAFF; CDR3 DNA: TGCGCCAGCAGCAAGGGATCCTCGAACACTGAAGCTTTCTTT
V gene: TRBV5-8; J gene: TRBJ1-1; D gene: TRBD1; clone size: NA; CDR3 protein: CASSPGLTGWIENTEAFF; CDR3 DNA: TGTGCCAGCAGCCCAGGCTTGACAGGGTGGATTGAGAACACTGAAGCTTTCTTT
V gene: TRBV4-2; J gene: TRBJ1-2; D gene: NA; clone size: NA; CDR3 protein: CASSQRQGNYGYTF; CDR3 DNA: TGTGCCAGCAGCCAAAGGCAGGGCAACTATGGCTACACCTTC
V gene: TRBV5-1; J gene: TRBJ1-1; D gene: NA; clone size: NA; CDR3 protein: CASSFQDSNTEAFF; CDR3 DNA: TGCGCCAGCAGCTTCCAGGACTCAAACACTGAAGCTTTCTTT
V gene: TRBV18; J gene: TRBJ1-1; D gene: NA; clone size: NA; CDR3 protein: CASSQTGYDTEAFF; CDR3 DNA: TGTGCCAGCTCACAAACAGGGTATGACACTGAAGCTTTCTTT
V gene: TRBV11-1; J gene: TRBJ2-3; D gene: TRBD2; clone size: NA; CDR3 protein: CASSVSGGTDTQYF; CDR3 DNA: TGTGCCAGCAGTGTTAGCGGGGGCACAGATACGCAGTATTTT
V gene: TRBV19; J gene: TRBJ2-5; D gene: TRBD1; clone size: NA; CDR3 protein: CASSIGTGGDQETQYF; CDR3 DNA: TGTGCCAGTAGTATAGGGACAGGGGGAGACCAAGAGACCCAGTACTTC
V gene: TRBV6-5; J gene: TRBJ1-2; D gene: NA; clone size: NA; CDR3 protein: CASGRAGVYGYTF; CDR3 DNA: TGTGCCAGCGGGAGGGCGGGGGTCTATGGCTACACCTTC
V gene: TRBV5-6; J gene: TRBJ1-1; D gene: NA; clone size: NA; CDR3 protein: CASFRDPNTEAFF; CDR3 DNA: TGTGCCAGCTTCCGGGACCCGAACACTGAAGCTTTCTTT
V gene: TRBV5-1; J gene: TRBJ2-7; D gene: NA; clone size: NA; CDR3 protein: CASSLEDEQYF; CDR3 DNA: TGCGCCAGCAGCTTGGAAGACGAGCAGTACTTC
V gene: TRBV6-5; J gene: TRBJ2-3; D gene: NA; clone size: once; CDR3 protein: CASSYYSDSTDTQYF; CDR3 DNA: TGTGCCAGCAGTTACTACAGCGATAGCACAGATACGCAGTATTTT
V gene: TRBV10-3; J gene: TRBJ2-1; D gene: TRBD1; clone size: NA; CDR3 protein: CAISDRPPGQGADEQFF; CDR3 DNA: TGTGCCATCAGTGACCGCCCCCCGGGACAGGGGGCCGATGAGCAGTTCTTC
V gene: TRBV10-2; J gene: TRBJ1-2; D gene: TRBD1; clone size: NA; CDR3 protein: CASTSGQGPYGYTF; CDR3 DNA: TGCGCCAGCACATCGGGACAGGGGCCTTATGGCTACACCTTC
V gene: TRBV5-1; J gene: TRBJ1-2; D gene: TRBD1; clone size: NA; CDR3 protein: CASSRWDRDSYTF; CDR3 DNA: TGCGCCAGCAGCCGATGGGACAGGGACAGCTACACCTTC
V gene: TRBV3-1/TRBV3-2; J gene: TRBJ1-6; D gene: NA; clone size: NA; CDR3 protein: CASSMGRTNSPLHF; CDR3 DNA: TGTGCCAGCAGCATGGGACGGACTAATTCACCCCTCCACTTT
V gene: TRBV10-2; J gene: TRBJ1-1; D gene: NA; clone size: NA; CDR3 protein: CASSEPGYTEAFF; CDR3 DNA: TGCGCCAGCAGCGAACCGGGGTACACTGAAGCTTTCTTT
V gene: TRBV5-6; J gene: TRBJ2-5; D gene: NA; clone size: NA; CDR3 protein: CASSLFPSGETQYF; CDR3 DNA: TGTGCCAGCAGCTTGTTCCCAAGCGGGGAGACCCAGTACTTC
V gene: TRBV7-3; J gene: TRBJ2-1; D gene: NA; clone size: NA; CDR3 protein: CASSLRAPAYNEQFF; CDR3 DNA: TGTGCCAGCAGCTTACGGGCCCCCGCCTACAATGAGCAGTTCTTC
V gene: TRBV4-1; J gene: TRBJ1-1; D gene: TRBD1; clone size: NA; CDR3 protein: CASSQGARPRLPGGEAFF; CDR3 DNA: TGCGCCAGCAGCCAAGGAGCTCGACCGCGGCTCCCAGGGGGTGAAGCTTTCTTT
V gene: TRBV19; J gene: TRBJ1-5; D gene: NA; clone size: NA; CDR3 protein: CASSIPGSDQPQHF; CDR3 DNA: TGTGCCAGTAGTATACCAGGGTCCGATCAGCCCCAGCATTTT
V gene: TRBV3-1/TRBV3-2; J gene: TRBJ1-1; D gene: TRBD1; clone size: NA; CDR3 protein: CASSQVPGQGKRITEAFF; CDR3 DNA: TGTGCCAGCAGCCAAGTTCCGGGACAGGGCAAGAGAATCACTGAAGCTTTCTTT
V gene: TRBV23-1; J gene: TRBJ2-4; D gene: NA; clone size: NA; CDR3 protein: CASSQSRQSLAKNIQYF; CDR3 DNA: TGCGCCAGCAGTCAATCTAGACAGTCCCTAGCCAAAAACATTCAGTACTTC
V gene: TRBV19; J gene: TRBJ1-2; D gene: NA; clone size: NA; CDR3 protein: CASSFHREGDGYTF; CDR3 DNA: TGTGCCAGTAGTTTCCACAGGGAAGGGGATGGCTACACCTTC
V gene: TRBV6-5; J gene: TRBJ1-1; D gene: NA; clone size: once; CDR3 protein: CASSSLTGMNTEAFF; CDR3 DNA: TGTGCCAGCAGTTCCCTGACAGGAATGAACACTGAAGCTTTCTTT
V gene: TRBV19; J gene: TRBJ2-2; D gene: TRBD1; clone size: NA; CDR3 protein: CASSRQGPTGELFF; CDR3 DNA: TGTGCCAGTAGTAGACAGGGCCCGACCGGGGAGCTGTTTTTT
V gene: TRBV11-2; J gene: TRBJ1-2; D gene: TRBD1; clone size: NA; CDR3 protein: CASSLEGTGDYGYTF; CDR3 DNA: TGTGCCAGCAGCTTAGAGGGGACAGGGGACTATGGCTACACCTTC
V gene: TRBV11-3; J gene: TRBJ2-5; D gene: TRBD1; clone size: NA; CDR3 protein: CASSSTTGDPTKKETQYF; CDR3 DNA: TGTGCCAGCAGCTCGACCACAGGGGACCCAACCAAAAAAGAGACCCAGTACTTC
V gene: TRBV2; J gene: TRBJ1-2; D gene: TRBD1; clone size: few; CDR3 protein: CASTTGIPYGYTF; CDR3 DNA: TGTGCCAGTACGACAGGGATTCCTTATGGCTACACCTTC
V gene: TRBV5-1; J gene: TRBJ2-6; D gene: NA; clone size: NA; CDR3 protein: CASSPDRKLFGANVLTF; CDR3 DNA: TGCGCCAGCAGCCCCGACAGGAAACTTTTTGGGGCCAACGTCCTGACTTTC
V gene: TRBV7-9; J gene: TRBJ2-7; D gene: NA; clone size: few; CDR3 protein: CASSSRTLTPYEQYF; CDR3 DNA: TGTGCCAGCAGCTCCCGAACCCTTACTCCCTACGAGCAGTACTTC
V gene: TRBV2; J gene: TRBJ1-2; D gene: TRBD1; clone size: NA; CDR3 protein: CASRFDRADGYTF; CDR3 DNA: TGTGCCAGCAGATTCGACAGGGCAGATGGCTACACCTTC
V gene: TRBV15; J gene: TRBJ1-5; D gene: TRBD1; clone size: NA; CDR3 protein: CATSKHGTGSNQPQHF; CDR3 DNA: TGTGCCACCAGCAAGCACGGGACAGGGAGCAATCAGCCCCAGCATTTT
V gene: TRBV5-1; J gene: TRBJ2-1; D gene: TRBD2; clone size: NA; CDR3 protein: CASSRGGLAERSYNEQFF; CDR3 DNA: TGCGCCAGCAGCCGAGGGGGACTAGCGGAGCGCTCCTACAATGAGCAGTTCTTC
V gene: TRBV7-3; J gene: TRBJ2-5; D gene: NA; clone size: NA; CDR3 protein: CASSLRGIGETQYF; CDR3 DNA: TGTGCCAGCAGCCTAAGGGGGATCGGGGAGACCCAGTACTTC
V gene: TRBV11-2; J gene: TRBJ2-7; D gene: TRBD1; clone size: NA; CDR3 protein: CASSLGGTGAYEQYF; CDR3 DNA: TGTGCCAGCAGCTTGGGTGGGACAGGGGCCTACGAGCAGTACTTC
V gene: TRBV11-2; J gene: TRBJ1-1; D gene: NA; clone size: NA; CDR3 protein: CASSSPTRTMNTEAFF; CDR3 DNA: TGTGCCAGCAGCTCTCCCACACGGACCATGAACACTGAAGCTTTCTTT